The entry below describes one T cell receptor (beta chain). These data come from a study of shared clonotypes between healthy human individuals. Libraries were prepared by immunoSEQ multiplex PCR; TCRdb keeps only in-frame clonotypes and omits some of them. The sample lists about 480,000 clones, 79% occurring once. From germline, CDR1 is MDHEN and CDR2 SYDVKM. This CDR3 spans 14 amino acids. Deletions cut 6 bases from V and 5 bases from J, with 16 bases between. Sequencing was done on a sample of PBMCs. This sequence originates from a woman aged 40-49 years in good health. Some clones in this sample may be carry-over from other donors' samples. The rearrangement uses TRBV28 and TRBJ1-2; the D is unclear. The CDR3 loop reads CASSSDSRVYGYTF. In DNA form, the CDR3 reads TGTGCCAGCAGCTCGGATTCGAGGGTGTATGGCTACACCTTC.